The rows below give T cell receptor beta chains drawn from one sample of a study of cytomegalovirus exposure and HLA in healthy donors. Generated by immunoSEQ multiplex PCR, the TCRdb table keeps only in-frame clones and is missing some. The sample carries 200,000 to 250,000 clones, over 75% recorded once. The material sequenced was PBMCs. The receptors were gathered from a woman aged 18-29 years in good health and CMV-seropositive. Each CDR3 is given with its conserved first and last residue. The D gene is left open where the match is weak. Clone size is not always given. Where it is, it says once, few, many or a class for expanded clones.

D	size	V	CDR3
.	.	TRBV28	CASSSSLYWEAGELFF
.	.	TRBV28	CASYLTGGYTF
.	once	TRBV6-5	CASQFGRVDTQYF
TRBD1	.	TRBV5-1	CASSGTGQGNQPQHF
TRBD2	.	TRBV7-9	CASASPGLAYLEQYF
TRBD1	.	TRBV28	CASSPRTGLRPQHF
.	.	TRBV5-8	CASSLARDSGTYEQYF
TRBD1	.	TRBV5-1	CASSRKQGGGETQYF
.	.	TRBV11-3	CASSLDSRANTEAFF
TRBD2	.	TRBV9	CASSAGLAGVGADTQYF
TRBD1	.	TRBV28	CASSRDREILSYEQYF
.	once	TRBV28	CASSLRGQGGYTF
.	.	TRBV6-4	CASSDSMQGRNLGNTIYF
TRBD1	.	TRBV30	CAWTTGSGWTQYF
.	.	TRBV4-1	CASSHPVRSGDIYGYTF
.	.	TRBV19	CASSLDSPRDTQYF
.	.	TRBV6-1	CASSHLGGGYYGYTF
.	.	TRBV7-6	CASSRTPGGGNQPQHF
TRBD1	once	TRBV29-1	CSVGTGFTYEQYF
TRBD1	.	TRBV27	CASSLYTGTGEKLFF
.	.	TRBV6-5	CASAGGNNQPQHF
.	.	TRBV10-3	CAISARDMDYGYTF
.	.	TRBV15	CATSRDQGSNQPQHF
TRBD1	.	TRBV5-1	CASSLTGDNEQFF
.	.	TRBV18	CASSPGGFRNTDTQYF
TRBD1	.	TRBV5-1	CASSRRTGANQPQHF